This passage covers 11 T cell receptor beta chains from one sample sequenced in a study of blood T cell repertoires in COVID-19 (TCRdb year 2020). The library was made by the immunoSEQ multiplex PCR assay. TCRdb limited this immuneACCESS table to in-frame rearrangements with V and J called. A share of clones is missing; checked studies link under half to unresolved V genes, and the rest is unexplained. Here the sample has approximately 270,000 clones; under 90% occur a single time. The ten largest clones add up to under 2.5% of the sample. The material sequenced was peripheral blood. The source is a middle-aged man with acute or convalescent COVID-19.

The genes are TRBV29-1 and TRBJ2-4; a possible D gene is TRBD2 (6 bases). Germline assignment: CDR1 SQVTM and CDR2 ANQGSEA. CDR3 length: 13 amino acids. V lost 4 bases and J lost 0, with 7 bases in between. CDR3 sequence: CSVGEEAKNIQYF. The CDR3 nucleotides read TGCAGCGTTGGGGAGGAAGCCAAAAACATTCAGTACTTC.

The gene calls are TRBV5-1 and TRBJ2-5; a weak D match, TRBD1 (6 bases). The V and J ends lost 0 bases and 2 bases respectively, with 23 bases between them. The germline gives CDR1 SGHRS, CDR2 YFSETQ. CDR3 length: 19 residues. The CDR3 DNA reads TGCGCCAGCAGCTTGGCCATTTGGGGACACCGTACAAGACAAGAGACCCAGTACTTC. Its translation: CASSLAIWGHRTRQETQYF.

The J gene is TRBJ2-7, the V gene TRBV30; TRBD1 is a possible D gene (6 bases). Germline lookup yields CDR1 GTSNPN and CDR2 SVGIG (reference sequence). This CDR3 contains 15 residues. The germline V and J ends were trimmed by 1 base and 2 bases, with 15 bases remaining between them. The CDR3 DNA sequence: TGTGCCTGGAGTGCCGCCTGGGACACTGCCTACGAGCAGTACTTC. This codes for CAWSAAWDTAYEQYF.

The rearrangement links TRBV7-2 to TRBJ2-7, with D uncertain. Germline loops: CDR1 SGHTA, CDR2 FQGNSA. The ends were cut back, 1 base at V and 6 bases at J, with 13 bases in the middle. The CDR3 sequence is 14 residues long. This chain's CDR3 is CASSLGAGQVEQYF. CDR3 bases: TGTGCCAGCAGCTTAGGGGCAGGTCAAGTCGAGCAGTACTTC.

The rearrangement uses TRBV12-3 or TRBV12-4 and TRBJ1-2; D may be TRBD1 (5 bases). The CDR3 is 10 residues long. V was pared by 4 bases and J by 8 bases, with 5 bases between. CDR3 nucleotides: TGTGCCAGCAGTTACAGGGGCTACACCTTC. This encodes CASSYRGYTF.

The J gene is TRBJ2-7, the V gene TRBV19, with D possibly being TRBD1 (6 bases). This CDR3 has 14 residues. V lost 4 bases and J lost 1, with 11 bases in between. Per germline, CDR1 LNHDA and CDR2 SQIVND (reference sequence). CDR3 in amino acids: CASSTSGQSYEQYF. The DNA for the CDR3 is TGTGCCAGTAGTACCTCCGGACAGTCCTACGAGCAGTACTTC.

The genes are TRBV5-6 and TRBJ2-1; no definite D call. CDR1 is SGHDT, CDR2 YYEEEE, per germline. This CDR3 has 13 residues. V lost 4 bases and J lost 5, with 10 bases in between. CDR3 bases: TGTGCCAGCAGCCCGATACAACACAATGAGCAGTTCTTC. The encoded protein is CASSPIQHNEQFF.

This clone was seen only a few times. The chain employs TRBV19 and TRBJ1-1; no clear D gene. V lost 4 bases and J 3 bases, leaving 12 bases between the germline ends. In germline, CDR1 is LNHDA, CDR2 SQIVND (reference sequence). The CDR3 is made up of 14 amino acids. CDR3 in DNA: TGTGCCAGTAGTACGGGTCACCGATACACTGAAGCTTTCTTT. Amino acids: CASSTGHRYTEAFF. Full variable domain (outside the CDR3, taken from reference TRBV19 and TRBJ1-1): DGGITQSPKYLFRKEGQNVTLSCEQNLNHDAMYWYRQDPGQGLRLIYYSQIVNDFQKGDIAEGYSVSREKKESFPLTVTSAQKNPTAFYLCASSTGHRYTEAFFGQGTRLTVV.

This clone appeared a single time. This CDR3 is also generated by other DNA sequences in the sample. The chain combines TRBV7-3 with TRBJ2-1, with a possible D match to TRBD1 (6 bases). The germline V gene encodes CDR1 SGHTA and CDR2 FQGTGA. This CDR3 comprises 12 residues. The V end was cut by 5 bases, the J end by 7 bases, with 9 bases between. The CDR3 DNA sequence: TGTGCCAGCAGCCCCACAGGGAATGAGCAGTTCTTC. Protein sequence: CASSPTGNEQFF.

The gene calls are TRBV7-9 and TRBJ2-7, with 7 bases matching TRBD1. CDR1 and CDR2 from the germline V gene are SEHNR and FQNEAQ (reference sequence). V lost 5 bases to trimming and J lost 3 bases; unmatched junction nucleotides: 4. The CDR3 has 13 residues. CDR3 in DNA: TGTGCCAGCAGCGCCGGGACAGTCTACGAGCAGTACTTC. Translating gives CASSAGTVYEQYF.

The CDR3 sequence is CASSQDIRGLSTDTQYF. CDR3 nucleotides: TGTGCCAGCAGCCAAGATATCCGGGGTTTGAGCACAGATACGCAGTATTTT. The V call is TRBV14, the J call TRBJ2-3, with a weak D call TRBD2 (5 bases). The CDR3 loop spans 17 amino acids. V lost 0 bases and J 0 bases, leaving 13 bases between the germline ends. The germline CDR1 and CDR2 sequences are SGHDN and FVKESK. The variable domain in full, with the rest retrieved from reference TRBV14 and TRBJ2-3, is EAGVTQFPSHSVIEKGQTVTLRCDPISGHDNLYWYRRVMGKEIKFLLHFVKESKQDESGMPNNRFLAERTGGTYSTLKVQPAELEDSGVYFCASSQDIRGLSTDTQYFGPGTRLTVL.